A single sample is the source of the 27 T cell receptor beta chains below, sequenced in a study of T cells in Graves' hyperthyroidism and ophthalmopathy. TCR beta CDR3 region amplification was performed from RNA transcripts. Researchers ran a first-round RT-PCR on the TCR CDR3 using the HTBI primer set. TCRdb redid the calling of the multiplex PCR reads with MiXCR, one entry per CDR3 protein. The sample lists fewer than 900,000 distinct CDR3 sequences, about 19% occurring once. Sequencing used blood. The receptors shown here come from a woman aged 50 to 60 with Graves' hyperthyroidism that later progressed to Graves' ophthalmopathy.

Note on this clonotype: A single base separates this from a much larger clone, so it may be a read error. The V gene is TRBV10-3, the J gene TRBJ1-2; TRBD1 is a possible D gene (5 bases). The CDR3 has 14 amino acids. CDR1 ENHRY and CDR2 SYGVKD come from the germline V gene. CDR3 DNA sequence: TGTGTCATCGGGACGCGTACAACCAGCTATGGCTACACCTTC. Amino acid sequence: CVIGTRTTSYGYTF.

This clonotype was found a few times. This chain connects TRBV6-1 to TRBJ1-5; D unresolved. Germline V CDR1 and CDR2: MNHNS, SASEGT. The CDR3 sequence is 14 residues long. The V and J ends lost 10 bases and 2 bases respectively, with 15 bases between them. The CDR3 reads CATIWTARNQPQHF. DNA for the CDR3: TGTGCCACGATATGGACGGCTCGCAATCAGCCCCAGCATTTT.

The chain couples TRBV7-9 to TRBJ1-3; 9 nucleotides line up with TRBD1. This CDR3 contains 18 residues. Losses at the gene ends were 5 bases for V and 4 bases for J; bases not matched to a gene: 15. Germline CDR1 SEHNR, CDR2 FQNEAQ (reference sequence). CDR3 region: CASSPVPGQGWGGNTIYF. CDR3 coding DNA: TGTGCCAGCAGCCCCGTCCCGGGACAGGGATGGGGAGGAAACACCATATATTTT.

The table lists this clonotype with a few counts. The gene calls are TRBV11-2 and TRBJ1-4, with D tentatively TRBD1 (5 bases). V lost 10 bases to trimming and J lost 0 bases, with 9 bases between them. The CDR3 has 13 amino acids. Germline V CDR1 and CDR2: SGHAT, FQNNGV. Here the CDR3 reads CATTTATNEKLFF. In DNA form, the CDR3 reads TGTGCCACTACGACAGCAACTAATGAAAAACTGTTTTTT.

This clonotype came up a few times. The chain couples TRBV29-1 to TRBJ2-5, with TRBD1 matching 10 bases. Germline V gene sequence: CDR1 SQVTM, CDR2 ANQGSEA. CDR3 length equals 15 residues. Trimming removed 6 bases from V and 1 base from J; junction bases left unmatched: 8. In DNA, the CDR3 is TGCAGCGTCGTCCCGGGACAGGGGCTCCAAGAGACCCAGTACTTC. Its protein is CSVVPGQGLQETQYF.

This clonotype was seen at least ten times. The CDR3 loop is CASGLAGGPLNEQFF. DNA of the CDR3: TGTGCTAGTGGTTTAGCGGGGGGGCCGCTTAATGAGCAGTTCTTC. V is TRBV12-5 and J is TRBJ2-1; 10 nucleotides match TRBD2. This CDR3 region has 15 residues. Germline lookup yields CDR1 LGHNT and CDR2 FRNRAP. With 3 bases clipped from V and 7 bases from J, the junction kept 6 bases outside the gene matches. The whole variable domain, filled in from reference TRBV12-5 and TRBJ2-1, reads DARVTQTPRHKVTEMGQEVTMRCQPILGHNTVFWYRQTMMQGLELLAYFRNRAPLDDSGMPKDRFSAEMPDATLATLKIQPSEPRDSAVYFCASGLAGGPLNEQFFGPGTRLTVL.

This clonotype was counted many times. The V and J genes are TRBV27 and TRBJ2-1, with a tentative D call TRBD1 (6 bases). The CDR3 is made up of 13 amino acids. Germline V gene sequence: CDR1 MNHEY, CDR2 SMNVEV (reference sequence). Deletions cut 6 bases from V and 6 bases from J, with 12 bases between. The CDR3 spells CASRDSGANEQFF. The DNA of the CDR3 is TGTGCCAGCAGGGACAGTGGGGCCAATGAGCAGTTCTTC.

This clonotype has only a few counts. The V call is TRBV20-1, the J call TRBJ1-2, with TRBD1 matching over 7 bases. This CDR3 has 19 amino acids. V shed 1 base and J 5 bases; nucleotides not matched to a gene: 22. Germline values: CDR1 DFQATT, CDR2 SNEGSKA (reference sequence). The CDR3 bases are TGCAGTGCTAGAGTAAAGGGAGGGGGCAGGGGCATGTTAGAGTATGGCTACACCTTC. As protein: CSARVKGGGRGMLEYGYTF.

The V and J genes are TRBV7-8 and TRBJ2-3, with D perhaps assigned TRBD1 or TRBD2 (6 bases each). The V end was cut by 1 base, the J end by 1 base, with 12 bases between. The CDR3 runs 16 residues. The germline V gene encodes CDR1 SGHVS and CDR2 FQNEAQ. The CDR3 DNA sequence: TGTGCCAGCAGCTTAGGGTTGGGGGGCGGCACAGATACGCAGTATTTT. Translated, it gives CASSLGLGGGTDTQYF.

V and J are TRBV20-1 and TRBJ2-1; either TRBD1 or TRBD2 may fit D (5 bases each). The CDR3 covers 12 residues. Germline CDR1 DFQATT, CDR2 SNEGSKA (reference sequence). V was cut by 3 bases and J by 6 bases, with 9 bases left in between. CDR3 loop: CSARGGGNEQFF. The CDR3 DNA sequence: TGCAGTGCTAGGGGTGGGGGCAATGAGCAGTTCTTC.

This chain uses TRBV19 with TRBJ1-1; D gene uncertain. The germline V and J ends were trimmed by 9 bases and 2 bases, with 16 bases remaining between them. Per the germline V gene, CDR1 is LNHDA and CDR2 is SQIVND (reference sequence). The CDR3 has 14 residues. The CDR3 here is CASEQTILNTEAFF. In nucleotides, the CDR3 is TGTGCCAGCGAACAGACAATTCTAAACACTGAAGCTTTCTTT.

There are a few counts of this clonotype. The chain carries TRBV7-9 and TRBJ2-3; D might be TRBD2 (6 bases). CDR3 length equals 18 residues. CDR1 is SEHNR and CDR2 is FQNEAQ in the germline V gene (reference sequence). The V end was cut by 1 base, the J end by 0 bases, with 17 bases between. This chain's CDR3 is CASSLVPGTPDSTDTQYF. The CDR3 DNA reads TGTGCCAGCAGCTTAGTGCCCGGGACTCCTGATAGCACAGATACGCAGTATTTT.

This clonotype was seen ten or more times. The chain uses TRBV2 and TRBJ2-1; D unresolved. The V end lost 0 bases, the J end lost 9 bases, and 15 bases lay between the germline ends. The CDR3 is made up of 15 amino acids. Germline CDR1 SNHLY, CDR2 FYNNEI. The CDR3 region is CASSEALTGLGEQFF. Written as DNA, the CDR3 is TGTGCCAGCAGTGAAGCGCTAACCGGGTTGGGTGAGCAGTTCTTC.

The sample holds a few counts of this clonotype. The J gene is TRBJ2-3, the V gene TRBV6-2 or TRBV6-3; D might be TRBD2 (5 bases). V was pared by 2 bases and J by 0 bases, with 9 bases between. The CDR3 has 15 amino acids. CDR1 and CDR2 (germline): MNHEY, SVGEGT. DNA of the CDR3: TGTGCCAGCAGTTACACCGGGGTTAGCACAGATACGCAGTATTTT. Its translation: CASSYTGVSTDTQYF.

Comment on this clonotype: A much larger clone is a single base away; this may be a read error. The chain employs TRBV11-2 and TRBJ1-1; D possibly corresponds to TRBD1 (5 bases). The CDR3 consists of 17 residues. Germline CDR1 is SGHAT and CDR2 is FQNNGV. The CDR3 loop reads CASGLAGATAVNTEAFF. As DNA, the CDR3 is TGTGCCAGCGGCTTAGCCGGGGCTACAGCTGTGAACACTGAAGCTTTCTTT.

This clonotype showed up just a few times. This rearrangement joins TRBV19 to TRBJ2-3; TRBD1 aligns across 8 bases. V lost 0 bases to trimming and J lost 13 bases; unmatched junction nucleotides: 9. The CDR3 has 14 amino acids. Germline V CDR1 and CDR2: LNHDA, SQIVND (reference sequence). The CDR3 loop reads CASSIDPSDRVEYF. The CDR3 DNA reads TGTGCCAGTAGTATAGATCCCTCGGACAGGGTAGAGTATTTT. Supplemented by reference TRBV19 and TRBJ2-3, the full variable domain reads DGGITQSPKYLFRKEGQNVTLSCEQNLNHDAMYWYRQDPGQGLRLIYYSQIVNDFQKGDIAEGYSVSREKKESFPLTVTSAQKNPTAFYLCASSIDPSDRVEYFGPGTRLTVL.

This clonotype was detected a few times. This chain's CDR3 is CSAEGPPTSQETQYF. As DNA, the CDR3 is TGCAGTGCTGAGGGGCCACCGACCTCCCAAGAGACCCAGTACTTC. The chain recombines TRBV20-1 with TRBJ2-5; D possibly matches TRBD1 or TRBD2 (5 bases each). V was pared by 5 bases and J by 1 base, with 17 bases between. This CDR3 spans 15 amino acids. Per germline, CDR1 DFQATT and CDR2 SNEGSKA (reference sequence).

The gene calls are TRBV9 and TRBJ1-2, with 10 nucleotides matching TRBD1. Germline trimming cut 5 bases from V and 4 bases from J; bases unmatched to any gene: 11. Germline V gene sequence: CDR1 SGDLS, CDR2 YYNGEE. The CDR3 runs to 16 residues. CDR3 residues: CASSSIPGQGTYGYTF. In DNA, the CDR3 is TGTGCCAGCAGTAGTATCCCGGGACAGGGGACCTATGGCTACACCTTC.

The CDR3 here is CASSPSDSGNTIYF. CDR3 DNA: TGTGCCAGCTCACCTAGCGACTCTGGAAACACCATATATTTT. V usage is TRBV18 and J usage is TRBJ1-3; D is unclear. Trimming pared 3 bases from V and 0 bases from J, leaving 6 bases between. The germline V gene encodes CDR1 KGHSH and CDR2 LQKENI. The CDR3 contains 14 residues.

This clonotype occurred a few times. A much larger clone is a single base away; this may be a read error. The rearrangement joins TRBV20-1 to TRBJ1-1, with no clear D. V dropped 6 bases and J dropped 4 bases, with 15 bases sitting between them. The CDR3 spans 13 residues. Germline assignment: CDR1 DFQATT and CDR2 SNEGSKA (reference sequence). The CDR3: CSASSVGSTEAFF. DNA of the CDR3: TGCAGTGCGTCTTCCGTAGGGAGCACTGAAGCTTTCTTT.

V and J are TRBV25-1 and TRBJ1-1; a weak D match, TRBD1 (6 bases). This CDR3 has 14 residues. V shed 3 bases and J shed 12 bases, with 20 bases lying between them. CDR1 and CDR2 (germline): MGHDK, SYGVNS. The CDR3 region is CASSDRGPGRGTFF. CDR3 bases: TGTGCCAGCAGTGACAGGGGCCCCGGCCGCGGAACTTTCTTT.

This clonotype was counted only a few times. The J gene is TRBJ1-2, the V gene TRBV2, with 7 bases lining up with TRBD1. The CDR3 is 12 amino acids. The J segment lost 6 bases and the V segment lost 6 bases, leaving 4 bases of the junction unmatched. CDR1 SNHLY and CDR2 FYNNEI come from the germline V gene. The CDR3 loop reads CASSDRVHGYTF. CDR3 coding DNA: TGTGCCAGCAGCGACAGGGTGCATGGCTACACCTTC.

This clonotype appeared a few times. The chain recombines TRBV6-1 with TRBJ1-1; no clear D. Deletions cut 5 bases from V and 0 bases from J, with 10 bases between. Germline V CDR1 and CDR2: MNHNS, SASEGT. The length of the CDR3 is 14 residues. CDR3 residues: CASSPFELNTEAFF. In nucleotides, the CDR3 is TGTGCCAGCAGTCCCTTTGAGTTGAACACTGAAGCTTTCTTT.

This clonotype occurred many times. The CDR3 DNA sequence: TGTGCCAGCTCAGCGATGACAGGAGGAGGAGCCCATCCCTATGGCTACACCTTC. This sequence encodes CASSAMTGGGAHPYGYTF. The chain recombines TRBV18 with TRBJ1-2, with D possibly matching TRBD1 (6 bases). Germline V CDR1 and CDR2: KGHSH, LQKENI. This CDR3 has 18 residues. V lost 5 bases and J lost 4, with 26 bases in between.

This chain joins TRBV30 and TRBJ1-2; the D is unclear. The CDR3 is 14 residues long. Germline CDR1 and CDR2: GTSNPN and SVGIG (reference sequence). V lost 0 bases to trimming and J lost 4 bases, with 12 bases between them. This CDR3 is CAWSVDGVGYGYTF. DNA of the CDR3: TGTGCCTGGAGTGTCGACGGGGTTGGCTATGGCTACACCTTC.

This clonotype was counted only a few times. One end of the junction is discordant with germline, which a read error may explain. The rearrangement links TRBV12-3 or TRBV12-4 to TRBJ1-5, with D tentatively TRBD1 (5 bases). This CDR3 has 17 residues. The CDR3 DNA reads as TGTGCCTGCAGTTTAAAGGGCAGGGTTAAGGGCAATCAGCCCCAGCATTTT. Translation gives CACSLKGRVKGNQPQHF.

As regards this clonotype: It may be a read error: a sequence one base away is much more abundant. The chain uses TRBV20-1 and TRBJ1-1; the match to TRBD1 covers 7 bases. The length of the CDR3 is 13 residues. Germline V lookup: CDR1 DFQATT, CDR2 SNEGSKA (reference sequence). For the CDR3, the DNA is TGCGGTGCGAGGGACAGTTTGAACACTGAAGCTTTCTTT. The encoded protein is CGARDSLNTEAFF.